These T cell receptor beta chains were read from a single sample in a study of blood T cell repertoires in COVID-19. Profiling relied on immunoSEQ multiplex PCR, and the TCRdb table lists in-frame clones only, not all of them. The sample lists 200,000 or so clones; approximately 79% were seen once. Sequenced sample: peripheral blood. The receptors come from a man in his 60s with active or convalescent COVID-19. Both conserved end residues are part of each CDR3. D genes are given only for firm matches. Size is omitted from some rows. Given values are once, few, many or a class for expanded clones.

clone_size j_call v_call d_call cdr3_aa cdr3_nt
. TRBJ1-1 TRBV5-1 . CASSLWGDTEAFF TGCGCCAGCAGCCTCTGGGGGGACACTGAAGCTTTCTTT
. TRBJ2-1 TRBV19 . CASSLAADENEQFF TGTGCCAGTAGTCTAGCTGCCGATGAGAATGAGCAGTTCTTC
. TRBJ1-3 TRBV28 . CASSPPWGRAGNTIYF TGTGCCAGCAGTCCCCCCTGGGGCAGGGCAGGAAACACCATATATTTT
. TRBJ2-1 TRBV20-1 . CSASNPGNEQFF TGCAGTGCTAGTAATCCGGGGAATGAGCAGTTCTTC
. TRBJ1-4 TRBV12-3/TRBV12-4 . CASRAQGATLFF TGTGCCAGCAGGGCCCAGGGCGCGACTCTGTTTTTT
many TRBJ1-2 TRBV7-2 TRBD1 CASSLLGQGGTVGYTF TGTGCCAGCAGCTTATTGGGACAGGGCGGTACGGTTGGCTACACCTTC
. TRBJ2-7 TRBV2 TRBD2 CASRATSGRGLRSYEQYF TGTGCCAGCAGAGCGACTAGCGGGAGGGGATTGCGCTCCTACGAGCAGTACTTC
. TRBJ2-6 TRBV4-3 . CASSQQILQPSGANVLTF TGCGCCAGCAGCCAACAGATTTTACAGCCCTCTGGGGCCAACGTCCTGACTTTC
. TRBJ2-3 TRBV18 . CASSPEGWYTDTQYF TGTGCCAGCTCACCAGAGGGTTGGTACACAGATACGCAGTATTTT
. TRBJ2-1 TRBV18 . CASSPMGAASEQFF TGTGCCAGCTCACCGATGGGGGCGGCCTCCGAGCAGTTCTTC
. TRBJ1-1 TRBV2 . CASTEGGARAFF TGTGCCAGCACCGAGGGGGGGGCGAGAGCTTTCTTT
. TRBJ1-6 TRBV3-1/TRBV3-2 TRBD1 CASSPGTGNNSPLHF TGTGCCAGCAGCCCCGGGACAGGGAATAATTCACCCCTCCACTTT
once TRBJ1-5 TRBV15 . CATSPPGRGNQPQHF TGTGCCACCAGCCCCCCTGGGAGGGGGAATCAGCCCCAGCATTTT
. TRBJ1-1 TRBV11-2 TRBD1 CASNRQGAVNTEAFF TGTGCCAGCAACCGACAGGGAGCTGTGAACACTGAAGCTTTCTTT
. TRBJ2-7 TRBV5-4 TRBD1 CASSLTGAYEQYF TGTGCCAGCAGCCTGACAGGGGCCTACGAGCAGTACTTC
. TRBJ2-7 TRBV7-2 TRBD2 CASSAQTAGGQYEQYF TGTGCCAGCAGCGCCCAGACAGCGGGAGGTCAATACGAGCAGTACTTC
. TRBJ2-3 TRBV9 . CASSQNAGSTDTQYF TGTGCCAGCAGCCAGAACGCAGGGAGCACAGATACGCAGTATTTT
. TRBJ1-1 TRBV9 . CASSVDGRGEAFF TGTGCCAGCAGCGTAGATGGGAGGGGTGAAGCTTTCTTT
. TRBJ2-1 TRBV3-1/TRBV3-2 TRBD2 CASSHTSGRALARKFF TGTGCCAGCAGCCACACTAGCGGGAGGGCCCTCGCGAGGAAGTTCTTC
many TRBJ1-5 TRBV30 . CAWSPDTGYGNQPQHF TGTGCCTGGAGTCCCGACACAGGGTACGGCAATCAGCCCCAGCATTTT
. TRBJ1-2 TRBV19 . CASSIGNSANTF TGTGCCAGTAGTATCGGGAATTCCGCAAACACCTTC
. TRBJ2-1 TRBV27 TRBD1 CASRAARTGSFEQFF TGTGCCAGCAGGGCCGCCCGGACAGGCAGCTTTGAGCAGTTCTTC
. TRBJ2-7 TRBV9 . CASSGQGLDEQYF TGTGCCAGCAGCGGGCAGGGTTTGGACGAGCAGTACTTC
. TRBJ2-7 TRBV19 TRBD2 CASSPAGVTPGEAGQYF TGTGCCAGTAGTCCTGCGGGAGTAACCCCCGGAGAGGCTGGGCAGTACTTC
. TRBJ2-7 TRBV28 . CASSPLAAGRHEQYF TGTGCCAGCAGCCCACTGGCGGCAGGGCGTCACGAGCAGTACTTC
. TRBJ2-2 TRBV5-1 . CASSLQGATGELFF TGCGCCAGCAGCTTGCAGGGCGCGACCGGGGAGCTGTTTTTT
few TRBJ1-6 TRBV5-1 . CASSLGEASYNSPLHF TGCGCCAGCAGCCTGGGGGAGGCCTCCTATAATTCACCCCTCCACTTT
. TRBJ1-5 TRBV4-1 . CASSLTLGEAQHF TGCGCCAGCAGCCTCACTCTAGGGGAAGCCCAGCATTTT
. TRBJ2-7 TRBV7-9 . CASRDWGPFSYEQYF TGTGCCAGCAGGGACTGGGGTCCCTTCTCCTACGAGCAGTACTTC
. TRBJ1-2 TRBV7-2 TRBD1 CASSPQRTGDGYTF TGTGCCAGCAGCCCCCAGCGGACAGGGGATGGCTACACCTTC
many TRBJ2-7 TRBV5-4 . CASAGGTGEYEQYF TGTGCCAGCGCGGGAGGGACAGGGGAGTACGAGCAGTACTTC
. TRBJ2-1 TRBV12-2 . CASRLAGLTGLAGAYNEQFF TGTGCAAGTCGCTTAGCGGGACTTACAGGACTAGCGGGAGCTTACAATGAGCAGTTCTTC
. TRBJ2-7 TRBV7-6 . CASSLAPRGVREQYF TGTGCCAGCAGCTTAGCTCCCAGGGGGGTTAGGGAGCAGTACTTC
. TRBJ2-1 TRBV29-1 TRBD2 CSAPTSGAYNEQFF TGCAGCGCCCCTACTAGCGGGGCATACAATGAGCAGTTCTTC
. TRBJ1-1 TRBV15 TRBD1 CATSRVGGQQAFF TGTGCCACCAGCAGAGTAGGGGGACAGCAAGCTTTCTTT
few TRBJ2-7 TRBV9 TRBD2 CASSPAAGGSYEQYF TGTGCCAGCAGCCCGGCAGCGGGAGGGTCTTACGAGCAGTACTTC
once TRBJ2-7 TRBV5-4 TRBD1 CATGTGGSYEQYF TGTGCCACCGGGACAGGGGGCAGCTACGAGCAGTACTTC